The sequence of this TCR beta chain was determined in a study of cytomegalovirus exposure and HLA in healthy donors. Findings and limits, study-wide: Judged likely to be a sequencing artifact was a cluster of highly shared sequence variants.

The CDR3 has 15 residues. Of note for this clone: Its specificity is unknown.

A multiplex PCR was run with 60 Vbeta primers and 13 Jbeta primers. Assay: immunoSEQ multiplex PCR; the TCRdb copy retains only in-frame clones and omits some. The sample gives around 57,000 clones, about 90% of which show up once; about 1.6% is in the top ten. This TCR was recovered from a man aged 25-40 years in good health and CMV-seropositive. This chain uses TRBV21-1 with TRBJ1-5; TRBD1, the D gene given by the table, was not confirmed from the DNA. TRBV21-1 is shown as a pseudogene. Input material: PBMCs. The CDR3 DNA reads TGTGCCAGCAGTTGGGACAGGGGAATAGGTAGGCCCCAGCATTTT. As protein: CASSWDRGIGRPQHF.